The rows below give T cell receptor beta chains drawn from one sample of a study of PD-1 blockade in classical Hodgkin lymphoma. The repertoire was sequenced with immunoSEQ multiplex PCR; TCRdb's copy has only in-frame clones and lacks some. The sample holds 17,000 or so clones, around four fifths seen once. This sample comprised peripheral blood mononuclear cells (PBMCs), obtained before the fourth cycle of nivolumab. These receptors were obtained from a human donor with classical Hodgkin lymphoma. CDR3s include the opening cysteine and the closing phenylalanine or tryptophan. A D gene is named only where the DNA matches it firmly. Clone size, where shown, is once, few, many, or a class for clones that have expanded.

V	J	size	D	CDR3	DNA
TRBV5-1	TRBJ2-1	.	.	CASSLLDEQFF	TGCGCCAGCAGCTTGCTGGATGAGCAGTTCTTC
TRBV7-9	TRBJ1-2	.	.	CASSVQDTGYTF	TGTGCCAGCAGCGTACAGGATACCGGCTACACCTTC
TRBV5-1	TRBJ2-3	.	.	CASSLPWAPSSTDTQYF	TGCGCCAGCAGCTTGCCGTGGGCCCCGTCGAGCACAGATACGCAGTATTTT
TRBV6-6	TRBJ2-3	.	.	CASSYEGVSTDTQYF	TGTGCCAGCAGTTACGAGGGGGTTAGCACAGATACGCAGTATTTT
TRBV19	TRBJ1-5	.	TRBD1	CASSVGQGGQPQHF	TGTGCCAGTAGTGTCGGACAGGGAGGGCAGCCCCAGCATTTT
TRBV5-1	TRBJ1-1	.	.	CASSFTENTEAFF	TGCGCCAGCAGCTTTACAGAGAACACTGAAGCTTTCTTT
TRBV5-1	TRBJ2-5	.	TRBD1	CASSFLRDRQETQYF	TGCGCCAGCAGCTTTCTGCGGGACAGGCAAGAGACCCAGTACTTC
TRBV29-1	TRBJ1-1	.	TRBD1	CRPGQGLGAFF	TGCCGACCGGGACAGGGGCTCGGAGCTTTCTTT
TRBV21-1	TRBJ2-3	once	.	CASSKESASGGVITDTQYF	TGTGCCAGCAGCAAAGAGTCGGCTAGCGGGGGGGTAATTACAGATACGCAGTATTTT
TRBV5-4	TRBJ1-2	.	TRBD1	CASSGARTGQNYGYTF	TGTGCCAGCAGCGGGGCGAGGACAGGGCAAAACTATGGCTACACCTTC
TRBV14	TRBJ2-1	once	.	CASSQVWLGPSRPNDYNEQFF	TGTGCCAGCAGCCAAGTGTGGCTCGGACCCTCAAGACCGAACGACTACAATGAGCAGTTCTTC
TRBV5-1	TRBJ2-2	few	.	CASTPRGGNTGELFF	TGCGCCAGCACCCCCCGGGGTGGGAACACCGGGGAGCTGTTTTTT
TRBV7-9	TRBJ2-5	.	.	CASSLDRVSETQYF	TGTGCCAGCAGCCTAGACCGTGTTTCAGAGACCCAGTACTTC
TRBV9	TRBJ2-3	.	.	CASSVGPLGDTQYF	TGTGCCAGCAGCGTAGGTCCCTTGGGGGATACGCAGTATTTT
TRBV25-1	TRBJ2-1	.	.	CASSSRRTTYNEQFF	TGTGCCAGCAGCTCGAGGCGGACGACCTACAATGAGCAGTTCTTC
TRBV6-6	TRBJ2-7	.	TRBD2	CASSRGGGSSYEQYF	TGTGCCAGCAGCCGGGGCGGGGGGAGCTCCTACGAGCAGTACTTC
TRBV6-1	TRBJ1-1	.	TRBD1	CASSRQGDITEAFF	TGTGCCAGCAGTCGACAGGGGGATATTACTGAAGCTTTCTTT
TRBV19	TRBJ1-6	.	.	CASSPYNSPLHF	TGTGCCAGTAGCCCATATAATTCACCCCTCCACTTT
TRBV5-1	TRBJ1-1	once	.	CASSFKVADAEAFF	TGCGCCAGCAGCTTTAAGGTGGCTGACGCTGAAGCTTTCTTT
TRBV5-1	TRBJ2-5	.	.	CASRELGGQETQYF	TGCGCCAGCAGGGAATTGGGCGGGCAAGAGACCCAGTACTTC
TRBV12-5	TRBJ2-1	.	.	CASGLVLGPTSEQFF	TGTGCTAGTGGTTTGGTACTTGGTCCCACCAGTGAGCAGTTCTTC
TRBV5-1	TRBJ1-1	.	.	CASSLGGGTVYTEAFF	TGCGCCAGCAGCTTGGGCGGGGGAACGGTGTACACTGAAGCTTTCTTT
TRBV7-6	TRBJ2-7	.	.	CASSLTPSAIYEQYF	TGTGCCAGCAGCTTAACTCCTAGTGCCATCTACGAGCAGTACTTC
TRBV5-1	TRBJ1-1	once	.	CASSPQGHTEAFF	TGCGCCAGCAGCCCGCAGGGACACACTGAAGCTTTCTTT
TRBV7-9	TRBJ1-3	few	.	CASSLGGALSNTIYF	TGTGCCAGCAGCTTAGGAGGGGCCCTTTCGAACACCATATATTTT
TRBV28	TRBJ1-1	.	TRBD1	CASSLPGQGGTEAFF	TGTGCCAGCAGTTTGCCTGGACAGGGGGGGACTGAAGCTTTCTTT
TRBV7-9	TRBJ1-4	.	.	CASSLERATNEKLFF	TGTGCCAGCAGCTTAGAGAGGGCAACTAATGAAAAACTGTTTTTT
TRBV7-9	TRBJ1-3	.	.	CASTSSWGSGNTIYF	TGTGCCAGCACCTCCTCCTGGGGGAGTGGAAACACCATATATTTT
TRBV5-1	TRBJ2-5	.	TRBD2	CASSQGLADKETQYF	TGCGCCAGCAGCCAAGGACTAGCGGATAAAGAGACCCAGTACTTC
TRBV23-1	TRBJ2-3	few	TRBD1	CASRGTGSPTDTQYF	TGCGCCAGCAGGGGGACAGGCTCCCCGACAGATACGCAGTATTTT
TRBV7-8	TRBJ1-5	once	.	CASSLVGFGQGWQPQHF	TGTGCCAGCAGCTTAGTAGGGTTCGGGCAGGGTTGGCAGCCCCAGCATTTT
TRBV5-1	TRBJ2-5	.	.	CASSAGLETQYF	TGCGCCAGCAGCGCCGGATTAGAGACCCAGTACTTC
TRBV7-2	TRBJ1-1	.	TRBD1	CASSRGPDRGTEAFF	TGTGCCAGCAGCCGGGGACCTGACAGGGGAACTGAAGCTTTCTTT
TRBV19	TRBJ2-7	once	TRBD1	CASSTGTDPYEQYF	TGTGCCAGTAGTACCGGGACAGACCCCTACGAGCAGTACTTC
TRBV7-8	TRBJ1-5	.	.	CASSWDYNQPQHF	TGTGCCAGCAGCTGGGACTACAATCAGCCCCAGCATTTT
TRBV5-4	TRBJ1-3	.	.	CASSNRLLSGNTIYF	TGTGCCAGCAGCAACAGGCTACTCTCTGGAAACACCATATATTTT
TRBV7-9	TRBJ1-1	.	TRBD1	CASSWDSNTEAFF	TGTGCCAGCAGCTGGGACAGCAACACTGAAGCTTTCTTT
TRBV4-3	TRBJ2-3	.	.	CASSQDVLARNTQYF	TGCGCCAGCAGCCAAGATGTGTTGGCGAGGAATACGCAGTATTTT
TRBV6-6	TRBJ2-5	.	.	CASNLGHPLQETQYF	TGTGCCAGCAATTTAGGGCACCCCCTACAAGAGACCCAGTACTTC
TRBV18	TRBJ1-3	.	.	CASSRGNTIYF	TGTGCCAGCTCACGTGGAAACACCATATATTTT
TRBV7-9	TRBJ1-2	once	.	CASSLGTTTNYGYTF	TGTGCCAGCAGCTTAGGGACAACAACTAACTATGGCTACACCTTC
TRBV5-3	TRBJ1-6	.	.	CARSSHRGNILGDSPLHF	TGTGCCAGAAGCTCCCATCGGGGGAATATACTTGGGGATTCACCCCTCCACTTT
TRBV6-5	TRBJ2-1	.	.	CASRLGAGELREQFF	TGTGCCAGCAGGTTGGGGGCGGGGGAGCTTCGGGAGCAGTTCTTC
TRBV29-1	TRBJ2-2	.	TRBD1	CSVGKETGGDVYSTGELFF	TGCAGCGTAGGAAAGGAGACAGGGGGCGATGTTTATTCCACCGGGGAGCTGTTTTTT